These 2 T cell receptor beta chains originate from one sample sequenced in a study of CD8 T cells in ankylosing spondylitis. Study observations and caveats: Roughly eight highly homologous variants made up a TCR beta motif that seemed to typify ankylosing spondylitis blood.

No antigen has been identified for these receptors. TCRdb processed the 5' RACE reads anew with MiXCR; each CDR3 protein has one entry. The sample comprises 700,000 to 1,000,000 distinct CDR3 sequences, 12% of which are singletons, and around 0.51% rests with the top ten. The specimen was blood, either unsorted or a sorted T cell fraction (not recorded which). All receptors come from a male donor with ankylosing spondylitis.

The V call is TRBV20-1, the J call TRBJ2-2; 12 bases are shared with TRBD2. V lost 5 bases to trimming and J lost 8 bases; unmatched junction nucleotides: 9. Germline assignment: CDR1 DFQATT and CDR2 SNEGSKA (reference sequence). This CDR3 has 15 residues. In DNA form, the CDR3 reads TGCAGTGCTCCCCTTCGACTAGCGGGAGCAGGGGAGCTGTTTTTT. This sequence encodes CSAPLRLAGAGELFF.

This sequence joins TRBV20-1 and TRBJ2-3; D possibly matches TRBD1 or TRBD2 (6 bases each). This CDR3 has 14 amino acids. Trimming stripped 3 bases from V and 2 bases from J, with 12 bases between. Germline V gene lookup returns CDR1 DFQATT and CDR2 SNEGSKA (reference sequence). The CDR3 loop is CSASGGPITDTQYF. CDR3 nucleotide sequence: TGCAGTGCTAGCGGGGGCCCAATCACAGATACGCAGTATTTT.